This TCR beta chain stems from a study of T cells in Graves' hyperthyroidism and ophthalmopathy. Amplification of TCR beta CDR3 regions used RNA as the template. When the TCR CDR3 underwent first-round RT-PCR, the HTBI primer set was used. Via MiXCR, TCRdb re-called the multiplex PCR reads, giving one row per CDR3 protein. The table has hundreds of thousands of distinct CDR3 sequences, approximately 15% seen once. Trimming removed 3 bases from V and 0 bases from J; junction bases left unmatched: 12. Germline CDR1 reads DFQATT; CDR2 reads SNEGSKA (reference sequence). The CDR3 consists of 17 residues. Isolation of PBMCs was performed on around 10 ml fresh peripheral blood.

The sequence was collected from a woman in her 40s with Graves' hyperthyroidism. The V gene is TRBV20-1, the J gene TRBJ1-1, with TRBD1 identical over 8 bases. Material for sequencing was blood. The CDR3 bases are TGCAGTGCTAGGAGAGGACAGGGCGGGGGTATGAACACTGAAGCTTTCTTT. Protein product: CSARRGQGGGMNTEAFF.